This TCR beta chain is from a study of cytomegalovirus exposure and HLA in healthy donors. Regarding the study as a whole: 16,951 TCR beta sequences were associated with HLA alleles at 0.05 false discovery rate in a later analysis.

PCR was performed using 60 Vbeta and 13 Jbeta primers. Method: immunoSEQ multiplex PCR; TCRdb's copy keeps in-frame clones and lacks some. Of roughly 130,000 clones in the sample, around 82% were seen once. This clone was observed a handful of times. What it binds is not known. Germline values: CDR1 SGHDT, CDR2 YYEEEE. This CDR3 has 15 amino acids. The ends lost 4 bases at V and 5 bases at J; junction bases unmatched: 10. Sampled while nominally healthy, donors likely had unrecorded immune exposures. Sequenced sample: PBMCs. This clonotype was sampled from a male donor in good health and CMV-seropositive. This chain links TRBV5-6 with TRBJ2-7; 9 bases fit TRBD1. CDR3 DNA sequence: TGTGCCAGCAGCCCCCTTTCGGACAGGGGAAACGAGCAGTACTTC. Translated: CASSPLSDRGNEQYF. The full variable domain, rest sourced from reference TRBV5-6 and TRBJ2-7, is DAGVTQSPTHLIKTRGQQVTLRCSPKSGHDTVSWYQQALGQGPQFIFQYYEEEERQRGNFPDRFSGHQFPNYSSELNVNALLLGDSALYLCASSPLSDRGNEQYFGPGTRLTVT.